A selection of T cell receptor beta chains follows, all from one sample in a study of human T cells and chemical hapten exposure. One entry per CDR3 protein, called by TCRdb with MiXCR from the RACE reads. The sample includes about 73,000 distinct CDR3 sequences, 8.5% to 9% of them seen just once. Sequencing was performed on whole blood, taken in connection with sensitization to the hapten diphenylcyclopropenone (DPC). These receptors were obtained from a woman aged 45-65 years with alopecia areata. Some clones in this sample may be carry-over from other donors' samples. Both conserved end residues are part of each CDR3. A D gene is named only where the DNA matches it firmly. Clone size is stated in some rows and not others, as once, few, many or a class when expanded.

TRBV7-2	TRBD1	-	TRBJ1-3	CASSSRTGSGNTIYF	TGTGCCAGCAGCTCCCGGACAGGGTCTGGAAACACCATATATTTT
TRBV9	TRBD1	-	TRBJ1-1	CASRAGGAYTEAFF	TGTGCCAGCAGGGCAGGGGGCGCATACACTGAAGCTTTCTTT
TRBV6-5	TRBD2	few	TRBJ2-3	CASSSAGGPDTQYF	TGTGCCAGCAGTTCTGCGGGAGGTCCAGATACGCAGTATTTT
TRBV28	-	many	TRBJ2-7	CASTNRHIGDSYEQYF	TGTGCCAGCACCAATCGGCACATAGGGGACTCCTACGAGCAGTACTTC
TRBV6-5	TRBD2	-	TRBJ2-4	CASSRKISGTAKNIQYF	TGTGCCAGCAGCCGCAAAATTAGCGGGACGGCCAAAAACATTCAGTACTTC
TRBV7-9	TRBD1	-	TRBJ2-4	CASSSGTGNGYF	TGTGCCAGCAGCTCCGGGACAGGGAATGGGTACTTC
TRBV7-2	-	-	TRBJ2-3	CASSPTRGTDTQYF	TGTGCCAGCAGCCCGACTAGGGGCACAGATACGCAGTATTTT
TRBV15	-	few	TRBJ1-6	CATSTEVLWTDYNSPLHF	TGTGCCACCAGCACCGAAGTGCTTTGGACAGATTATAATTCACCCCTCCACTTT
TRBV11-2	-	-	TRBJ2-7	CASSLSDSRYEQYF	TGTGCCAGCAGCTTAAGTGACAGTAGATACGAGCAGTACTTC
TRBV7-9	-	few	TRBJ2-7	CASSSRDAVPYEQYF	TGTGCCAGCAGCTCACGGGACGCCGTTCCCTACGAGCAGTACTTC
TRBV27	-	few	TRBJ2-1	CASSLGLAYNEQFF	TGTGCCAGCAGTTTAGGGCTCGCCTACAATGAGCAGTTCTTC
TRBV20-1	-	-	TRBJ2-3	CSATVGRNTDTQYF	TGCAGTGCTACTGTTGGGAGAAACACAGATACGCAGTATTTT
TRBV5-4	-	few	TRBJ2-7	CASSPDSGAAYEQYF	TGTGCCAGCAGCCCTGACTCCGGAGCGGCCTACGAGCAGTACTTC
TRBV12-3/TRBV12-4	TRBD1	many	TRBJ1-6	CASRGTGDYSPLHF	TGTGCCAGCAGAGGGACAGGGGATTATTCACCCCTCCACTTT
TRBV5-6	-	few	TRBJ1-5	CASSSRVARNQPQHF	TGTGCCAGCAGCAGCAGGGTGGCAAGGAATCAGCCCCAGCATTTT
TRBV5-4	TRBD1	-	TRBJ2-4	CASSRDRGKNIQYF	TGTGCCAGCAGCAGGGACAGGGGGAAAAACATTCAGTACTTC
TRBV28	TRBD1	-	TRBJ2-7	CASRRQGASSYEQYF	TGTGCCAGCAGACGACAGGGGGCAAGCTCCTACGAGCAGTACTTC
TRBV27	-	few	TRBJ2-5	CASSSPLDQETQYF	TGTGCCAGCAGTTCCCCCCTGGATCAAGAGACCCAGTACTTC
TRBV29-1	TRBD1	few	TRBJ2-1	CSVEGGTGEPAGEQFF	TGCAGCGTTGAAGGGGGGACAGGGGAGCCGGCGGGTGAGCAGTTCTTC
TRBV18	-	-	TRBJ2-3	CASSPPGSRGTDTQYF	TGTGCCAGCTCCCCCCCTGGGAGTAGAGGCACAGATACGCAGTATTTT
TRBV20-1	TRBD2	-	TRBJ2-3	CSATSGGATSTDTQYF	TGCAGTGCTACCAGCGGGGGAGCCACTAGCACAGATACGCAGTATTTT
TRBV7-2	TRBD2	-	TRBJ2-3	CASSLSLRGIGQYF	TGTGCCAGCAGCTTAAGTCTGCGGGGGATCGGGCAGTATTTT
TRBV4-1	TRBD1	few	TRBJ1-1	CASSHTGDREAFF	TGCGCCAGCAGCCACACGGGGGACAGGGAAGCTTTCTTT
TRBV12-5	TRBD2	-	TRBJ2-1	CASGWTSSGSSYNEQFF	TGTGCTAGTGGTTGGACCTCTAGCGGGAGCTCCTACAATGAGCAGTTCTTC
TRBV5-1	TRBD2	-	TRBJ2-2	CASETSGSAANTGELFF	TGCGCCAGCGAGACTAGCGGGAGCGCGGCGAACACCGGGGAGCTGTTTTTT
TRBV11-2	-	few	TRBJ1-1	CASSLGEGGTEAFF	TGTGCCAGCAGTCTAGGGGAAGGGGGAACTGAAGCTTTCTTT
TRBV20-1	-	-	TRBJ2-5	CSARVGSPETQYF	TGCAGTGCTAGAGTCGGTAGCCCAGAGACCCAGTACTTC
TRBV2	TRBD1	many	TRBJ1-2	CASSAGQGESYGYTF	TGTGCCAGCAGTGCGGGACAGGGGGAGAGCTATGGCTACACCTTC
TRBV20-1	-	many	TRBJ1-4	CSAREGGGEKLFF	TGCAGTGCTAGAGAGGGTGGGGGTGAAAAACTGTTTTTT
TRBV15	-	many	TRBJ1-5	CATSRAFGGSSPTDSNQPQHF	TGTGCCACCAGCAGAGCGTTCGGGGGCAGTTCTCCTACCGATAGCAATCAGCCCCAGCATTTT
TRBV18	-	few	TRBJ2-3	CASSPDSTDTQYF	TGTGCCAGCTCACCTGACAGCACAGATACGCAGTATTTT
TRBV4-1	TRBD1	many	TRBJ1-2	CASSRTGYGYTF	TGCGCCAGCAGCCGGACAGGCTATGGCTACACCTTC
TRBV5-1	TRBD1	-	TRBJ1-6	CASSLRTGGNNNSPLHF	TGCGCCAGCAGCTTGCGGACAGGAGGCAACAATAATTCACCCCTCCACTTT
TRBV28	TRBD1	few	TRBJ1-1	CASSSGGRGTEAFF	TGTGCCAGCAGTTCAGGGGGTAGGGGCACTGAAGCTTTCTTT
TRBV29-1	-	few	TRBJ1-5	CSVVENSNQPQHF	TGCAGCGTTGTGGAAAATAGCAATCAGCCCCAGCATTTT
TRBV27	-	-	TRBJ2-3	CASSLLSSPDTQYF	TGTGCCAGCAGTTTACTAAGTTCCCCAGATACGCAGTATTTT
TRBV6-5	TRBD1	many	TRBJ2-1	CASSTDRGSHKGQFF	TGTGCCAGCAGCACGGACAGGGGGTCTCACAAGGGGCAGTTCTTC
TRBV14	-	-	TRBJ1-3	CASSPPGNGNTIYF	TGTGCCAGCAGCCCCCCGGGGAACGGAAACACCATATATTTT
TRBV9	TRBD1	few	TRBJ1-1	CASSWGQGNTEAFF	TGTGCCAGCAGTTGGGGACAGGGGAACACTGAAGCTTTCTTT
TRBV5-1	TRBD1	-	TRBJ1-1	CASSLGTGARDTEAFF	TGCGCCAGCAGCTTGGGGACAGGGGCTCGGGACACTGAAGCTTTCTTT
TRBV20-1	-	many	TRBJ2-7	CSASGPGSHEQYF	TGCAGTGCTAGCGGGCCAGGAAGCCACGAGCAGTACTTC
TRBV5-6	TRBD2	many	TRBJ2-3	CASSLELAGGYYTDTQYF	TGTGCCAGCAGCTTGGAACTAGCGGGGGGGTACTACACAGATACGCAGTATTTT
TRBV7-2	-	few	TRBJ2-5	CASSLAPAVQETQYF	TGTGCCAGCAGCTTAGCGCCCGCAGTTCAAGAGACCCAGTACTTC
TRBV7-9	TRBD2	-	TRBJ2-5	CASSLDGGGGEYQETQYF	TGTGCCAGCAGCTTAGACGGCGGCGGGGGGGAGTACCAAGAGACCCAGTACTTC
TRBV6-5	TRBD2	few	TRBJ2-1	CASSRPGTRNDEQFF	TGTGCCAGCAGCCGTCCCGGGACTAGGAACGATGAGCAGTTCTTC
TRBV29-1	-	many	TRBJ2-3	CSVGSPSVADTQYF	TGCAGCGTTGGGTCCCCATCGGTGGCAGATACGCAGTATTTT
TRBV30	-	few	TRBJ2-7	CASIYEQYF	TGTGCCAGCATCTACGAGCAGTACTTC
TRBV12-3/TRBV12-4	-	-	TRBJ1-1	CASSVNGLNTEAFF	TGTGCCAGCAGTGTAAACGGCCTGAACACTGAAGCTTTCTTT
TRBV29-1	TRBD2	many	TRBJ2-7	CSVRVEAGGPEQYF	TGCAGCGTGCGTGTGGAAGCGGGAGGGCCTGAGCAGTACTTC
TRBV4-1	-	-	TRBJ2-5	CASSLSGGGGETQYF	TGCGCCAGCAGCCTTAGTGGCGGAGGGGGGGAGACCCAGTACTTC
TRBV7-2	-	-	TRBJ2-3	CASSYTSTDTQYF	TGTGCCAGCAGCTACACTAGCACAGATACGCAGTATTTT